The 11 T cell receptor beta chains below were found in one sample sequenced in a study of CD8+ T cells in alopecia areata. Sequencing templates came from extracted RNA that was reverse transcribed into cDNA. Libraries were prepared by immunoSEQ multiplex PCR; TCRdb keeps only in-frame clonotypes and omits some of them. Of about 190,000 clones listed, more than 55% are singletons. Indicated treatment: oral pan-JAK inhibitor, 5-10 mg twice daily. The sequencing used CD4+ T cells sorted from blood, collected at week 4, from a patient treated with tofacitinib. The receptors here all came from a human donor with alopecia areata.

The rearrangement links TRBV30 to TRBJ1-1, with a tentative D call TRBD1 (6 bases). The CDR3 sequence is 13 residues long. The V end lost 5 bases, the J end lost 1 base, and 11 bases lay between the germline ends. The germline gives CDR1 GTSNPN, CDR2 SVGIG (reference sequence). DNA for the CDR3: TGTGCCTGGTGTGCAGGGGCGAACACTGAAGCTTTCTTT. As protein: CAWCAGANTEAFF.

The V call is TRBV5-1, the J call TRBJ2-5; no definite D call. Per germline, CDR1 SGHRS and CDR2 YFSETQ. The V gene lost 2 bases and the J gene lost 3 bases, with 2 bases spanning the gap. This CDR3 region has 11 residues. The CDR3 spells CASSFKETQYF. The CDR3 nucleotides are TGCGCCAGCAGCTTTAAAGAGACCCAGTACTTC.

Only a few counts were recorded for this clone. CDR3 region: CASSLGAARGQPQHF. CDR3 in DNA: TGTGCCAGCAGTTTAGGGGCAGCCCGGGGTCAGCCCCAGCATTTT. The rearrangement joins TRBV27 to TRBJ1-5; a weak D match, TRBD1 (5 bases). There are 15 residues in the CDR3. V was shortened by 2 bases and J by 6 bases, with 14 bases between the two germline ends. Germline CDR1 reads MNHEY; CDR2 reads SMNVEV (reference sequence).

The V call is TRBV6-6, the J call TRBJ1-1; D call uncertain. The CDR3 covers 13 residues. Looked up from germline, CDR1 is MNHNY and CDR2 is SVGAGI (reference sequence). V was pared by 6 bases and J by 7 bases, with 15 bases between. DNA for the CDR3: TGTGCCAGCAGACCGGCCACGTTATTTGAAGCTTTCTTT. It codes for CASRPATLFEAFF.

This clone occurred once. V gene TRBV29-1 combines with J gene TRBJ1-1; no clear D. This CDR3 region has 10 residues. Germline V gives CDR1 SQVTM, CDR2 ANQGSEA. V was pared by 7 bases and J by 1 base, with 4 bases between. The CDR3 loop reads CSDGNTEAFF. Written as DNA, the CDR3 is TGCAGCGACGGGAACACTGAAGCTTTCTTT.

In this sample, this clone turned up a few times. The J gene is TRBJ2-3, the V gene TRBV2; no definite D call. The CDR3 sequence is 12 residues long. V lost 5 bases and J lost 4, with 7 bases in between. Germline CDR1 SNHLY, CDR2 FYNNEI. The CDR3 nucleotides read TGTGCCAGCAGTACAACGGCAGATACGCAGTATTTT. Translating it yields CASSTTADTQYF.

This clone was detected only a few times. The V gene is TRBV5-1, the J gene TRBJ2-5; D ambiguous. V was clipped by 4 bases and J by 0 bases, with 10 bases between them. This CDR3 contains 14 residues. Germline CDR1 and CDR2: SGHRS and YFSETQ. The CDR3 nucleotides read TGCGCCAGCAGCCCGACCCGGGACCAAGAGACCCAGTACTTC. Translated, it gives CASSPTRDQETQYF.

The chain combines TRBV5-1 with TRBJ2-2; D is possibly TRBD1 or TRBD2 (5 bases each). This CDR3 spans 13 amino acids. Per germline, CDR1 SGHRS and CDR2 YFSETQ. Trimming took 1 base from V and 9 from J, leaving 10 bases between them. Here the CDR3 DNA reads TGCGCCAGCAGCTTGTTGAGGGGCCGGGAGCTGTTTTTT. It yields the protein CASSLLRGRELFF.

The chain joins TRBV27 to TRBJ2-3; no reliable D call. Trimming cost V 0 bases and J 6 bases, with 10 bases left between them. CDR1 MNHEY and CDR2 SMNVEV come from the germline V gene (reference sequence). The CDR3 covers 14 residues. CDR3 amino acids: CASSLSRARDTQYF. CDR3 nucleotides: TGTGCCAGCAGTTTATCCCGAGCCCGGGATACGCAGTATTTT.

The chain employs TRBV30 and TRBJ2-1; perhaps D is TRBD1 or TRBD2 (5 bases each). Trimming removed 0 bases at V and 4 bases at J, with 13 bases between. The CDR3 is 15 amino acids. From germline, CDR1 is GTSNPN and CDR2 SVGIG (reference sequence). In DNA form, the CDR3 reads TGTGCCTGGAGTGTAACCGGGACCAATTACAATGAGCAGTTCTTC. This encodes CAWSVTGTNYNEQFF. Complete variable domain (other parts from reference TRBV30 and TRBJ2-1): SQTIHQWPATLVQPVGSPLSLECTVEGTSNPNLYWYRQAAGRGLQLLFYSVGIGQISSEVPQNLSASRPQDRQFILSSKKLLLSDSGFYLCAWSVTGTNYNEQFFGPGTRLTVL.

The rearrangement joins TRBV6-6 to TRBJ1-5, with unresolved D. Germline V lookup: CDR1 MNHNY, CDR2 SVGAGI (reference sequence). Trimming took 5 bases from V and 0 from J, leaving 8 bases between them. CDR3 length equals 14 residues. CDR3 amino acids: CASSRTDSNQPQHF. The CDR3 DNA reads TGTGCCAGCAGTCGGACGGATAGCAATCAGCCCCAGCATTTT.